The 4 T cell receptor beta chains reported below all come from one sample, sequenced in a study of cytomegalovirus exposure and HLA in healthy donors. Only in-frame clones appear in the TCRdb table, and some are missing; sequencing was by immunoSEQ multiplex PCR. Here the sample spans around 69,000 clones, 96% being singletons. Input material: PBMCs. The receptors derive from a young woman in good health and CMV-seropositive.

The V and J genes are TRBV28 and TRBJ2-7, with TRBD1 matching 8 bases. Germline V gene lookup returns CDR1 MDHEN and CDR2 SYDVKM. With 6 bases clipped from V and 7 bases from J, the junction kept 5 bases outside the gene matches. This CDR3 is 12 amino acids long. CDR3 amino acids: CASRQGAREQYF. CDR3 in DNA: TGTGCCAGCAGGCAGGGGGCGAGAGAGCAGTACTTC.

This chain links TRBV19 with TRBJ1-2; the D is unclear. CDR3 length: 13 amino acids. Trimming took off 7 bases at V and 3 bases at J, with 12 bases between the two ends. Germline V gene lookup returns CDR1 LNHDA and CDR2 SQIVND (reference sequence). The CDR3 spells CASTEQLDYGYTF. CDR3 DNA sequence: TGTGCCAGTACAGAACAGCTCGACTATGGCTACACCTTC. Variable domain in full (rest from reference TRBV19 and TRBJ1-2): DGGITQSPKYLFRKEGQNVTLSCEQNLNHDAMYWYRQDPGQGLRLIYYSQIVNDFQKGDIAEGYSVSREKKESFPLTVTSAQKNPTAFYLCASTEQLDYGYTFGSGTRLTVV.

V is TRBV5-1 and J is TRBJ1-2, with D perhaps matching TRBD1 (5 bases). V dropped 3 bases and J dropped 4 bases, with 19 bases sitting between them. There are 16 residues in the CDR3. Germline CDR1 SGHRS, CDR2 YFSETQ. CDR3 region: CASSSSQAGDIYGYTF. DNA for the CDR3: TGCGCCAGCAGCTCGTCACAGGCCGGCGATATCTATGGCTACACCTTC.

Points on this clone: Sequence at one end of the junction differs from germline and may be a read error. This sequence joins TRBV7-3 and TRBJ2-1, with D hard to call. This CDR3 spans 13 amino acids. The germline CDR1 and CDR2 sequences are SGHTA and FQGTGA. The CDR3 DNA reads as TGTGCCAGCTCCTTGGGTGGGTACAGTGAGCAGTTCTTC. This gives the protein CASSLGGYSEQFF.